The 18 T cell receptor beta chains below come from one sample, sequenced in a study of T-cell reconstitution after alpha-beta-depleted transplantation in children. The TCRbeta library was prepared with unique molecular identifiers. TCRdb fed the PCR reads into MiXCR, producing one record per CDR3 protein. Among fewer than 750,000 distinct CDR3 sequences listed, 23% were seen once. The starting material was PBMCs, mostly from graft donor cells, obtained 360 days after TCRalphabeta/CD19-depleted stem cell transplant. The origin of the receptors is a boy younger than two who had a stem cell transplant for acute myeloid leukemia, so the T cells may come from the graft donor.

This rearrangement joins TRBV12-3 or TRBV12-4 to TRBJ1-2; TRBD1 might be the D (6 bases). Trimming took 1 base from V and 8 from J, leaving 14 bases between them. The CDR3 is 14 residues long. The CDR3 reads CASSLDGGRKGYTF. In nucleotides, the CDR3 is TGTGCCAGCAGTTTAGACGGGGGGCGGAAAGGCTACACCTTC.

The chain combines TRBV4-1 with TRBJ2-3; 7 nucleotides agree with TRBD2. CDR3 length: 16 amino acids. Germline V gene lookup returns CDR1 MGHRA and CDR2 YSYEKL. Germline trimming cut 1 base from V and 0 bases from J; bases unmatched to any gene: 4. The CDR3, as DNA: TGCGCCAGCAGCCAAGGAACTAGCGCGAGCACAGATACGCAGTATTTT. Amino acid sequence: CASSQGTSASTDTQYF.

V and J are TRBV7-2 and TRBJ2-7, with D maybe TRBD1 (6 bases). The V gene lost 6 bases and the J gene lost 0 bases, with 15 bases spanning the gap. In germline, CDR1 is SGHTA, CDR2 FQGNSA. This CDR3 region has 15 residues. The CDR3 region is CASRLTGFGSYEQYV. DNA of the CDR3: TGTGCCAGCAGATTAACAGGGTTTGGCTCCTACGAGCAGTACGTC.

In its sample, this clonotype was seen many times. Relative to the germline gene, one junction end is altered; a read error may explain this. The V and J genes are TRBV7-8 and TRBJ2-5, with no clear D. Germline-derived CDR1 and CDR2 are SGHVS and FQNEAQ. This CDR3 contains 9 residues. CDR3 sequence (DNA): TGTGCCAGCAGCTTAGACCACAACTTC. This codes for CASSLDHNF.

This clonotype was observed at least ten times. The J gene is TRBJ2-6, the V gene TRBV18; 10 bases align to TRBD1. V lost 6 bases to trimming and J lost 0 bases; unmatched junction nucleotides: 5. CDR1 and CDR2 from the germline V gene are KGHSH and LQKENI. This CDR3 contains 17 residues. CDR3: CASSGTGVSSGANVLTF. The DNA of the CDR3 is TGTGCCAGCTCCGGGACAGGGGTCAGCTCTGGGGCCAACGTCCTGACTTTC.

This chain uses TRBV4-1 with TRBJ2-1; D call uncertain. V lost 0 bases to trimming and J lost 7 bases, with 13 bases between them. CDR3 length: 15 amino acids. CDR1 and CDR2 (germline): MGHRA, YSYEKL. The DNA for the CDR3 is TGCGCCAGCAGCCAAGAGGTCCAGGTTGGTAATGAGCAGTTCTTC. Translated: CASSQEVQVGNEQFF.

This clonotype occurred many times. The J gene is TRBJ2-2, the V gene TRBV25-1; D gene ambiguous. Looked up from germline, CDR1 is MGHDK and CDR2 is SYGVNS. Between the trimmed V and J ends, which lost 0 bases and 6 bases, there was a span of 5 bases. CDR3 size: 13 residues. The CDR3 sequence: CASSEYGSGELFF. In nucleotides, the CDR3 is TGTGCCAGCAGTGAATACGGTTCCGGGGAGCTGTTTTTT.

This clonotype has a handful of counts. This sequence joins TRBV7-2 and TRBJ2-7, with no clear D. This CDR3 contains 13 residues. V was pared by 7 bases and J by 4 bases, with 14 bases between. The V gene's germline CDR1 is SGHTA and CDR2 FQGNSA. The CDR3 sequence: CASTWTRYYEQYF. CDR3 bases: TGTGCCAGCACCTGGACCCGGTATTACGAGCAGTACTTC.

The V call is TRBV3-1, the J call TRBJ1-5; 8 bases are shared with TRBD1. The germline V gene encodes CDR1 LGHDT and CDR2 YNNKEL (reference sequence). V shed 0 bases and J 2 bases; nucleotides not matched to a gene: 6. This CDR3 is 17 amino acids long. The CDR3 here is CASSQDRTGSGNQPQHF. The CDR3 DNA reads as TGTGCCAGCAGCCAAGACCGGACAGGGTCCGGCAATCAGCCCCAGCATTTT.

The chain employs TRBV20-1 and TRBJ2-3; 9 positions agree with TRBD2. The CDR3 spans 13 residues. V dropped 6 bases and J dropped 2; count of bases not matched to a gene: 3. In germline, CDR1 is DFQATT, CDR2 SNEGSKA (reference sequence). The CDR3 reads CSAPSGTTDTQYF. CDR3 in DNA: TGCAGTGCACCTAGCGGGACCACAGATACGCAGTATTTT.

This clonotype appeared many times. The chain links TRBV20-1 to TRBJ1-1; D uncertain. Deletions cut 0 bases from V and 3 bases from J, with 8 bases between. This CDR3 is 13 amino acids long. CDR1 is DFQATT, CDR2 SNEGSKA, per germline (reference sequence). The CDR3 DNA reads as TGCAGTGCTAGAGATGGGGTTGACACTGAAGCTTTCTTT. Translation gives CSARDGVDTEAFF.

The chain couples TRBV15 to TRBJ2-2; TRBD1 aligns across 7 bases. The CDR3 runs 17 residues. V was pared by 0 bases and J by 2 bases, with 6 bases of the junction left unmatched. Germline V gene data show CDR1 as LNHNV and CDR2 as YYDKDF (reference sequence). In DNA form, the CDR3 reads TGTGCCACCAGCAGAGATAAGGGGGCTTCTAACACCGGGGAGCTGTTTTTT. Its translation is CATSRDKGASNTGELFF.

This clonotype was recorded a few times. This chain connects TRBV4-2 to TRBJ2-3; TRBD2 aligns across 10 bases. The junction had 5 bases not matched to a gene; V was cut back by 3 bases and J by 5 bases. This CDR3 spans 15 amino acids. CDR1 is LGHNA and CDR2 is YNFKEQ in the germline V gene. The CDR3 here is CASSHLAGEVDTQYF. In DNA, the CDR3 is TGTGCCAGCAGCCATCTAGCGGGGGAAGTAGATACGCAGTATTTT.

The chain joins TRBV12-3 or TRBV12-4 to TRBJ1-3; D ambiguous. This CDR3 comprises 15 residues. V gave up 6 bases and J gave up 7 bases, with 19 bases separating them. CDR3 protein: CASSPWVGMSNTIYF. CDR3 bases: TGTGCCAGCAGCCCCTGGGTAGGGATGTCCAACACCATATATTTT.

The V and J genes are TRBV20-1 and TRBJ2-7, with D unclear. Germline V gives CDR1 DFQATT, CDR2 SNEGSKA (reference sequence). Trimming stripped 0 bases from V and 1 base from J, with 13 bases between. This CDR3 is 15 amino acids long. The CDR3: CSARDLTADSYEQYV. CDR3 sequence (DNA): TGCAGTGCTAGAGATCTTACCGCCGATTCCTACGAGCAGTACGTC.

The rearrangement links TRBV5-1 to TRBJ1-1, with D hard to call. This CDR3 has 15 residues. The ends were cut back, 0 bases at V and 1 base at J, with 10 bases in the middle. Germline CDR1 is SGHRS and CDR2 is YFSETQ. This CDR3 is CASSLAHRENTEAFF. The DNA for the CDR3 is TGCGCCAGCAGCTTGGCACACCGGGAGAACACTGAAGCTTTCTTT.

This clonotype appeared many times. The chain combines TRBV29-1 with TRBJ2-2; 10 nucleotides match TRBD1. The germline V gene encodes CDR1 SQVTM and CDR2 ANQGSEA. This CDR3 region has 14 residues. The junction had 2 bases not matched to a gene; V was cut back by 4 bases and J by 3 bases. The CDR3 bases are TGCAGCGTTGGGGACAGGGGTGACACCGGGGAGCTGTTTTTT. Translating gives CSVGDRGDTGELFF.

Of note for this clonotype: A read error may produce the germline difference seen at one junction end. This chain uses TRBV7-2 with TRBJ2-1; 11 bases line up with TRBD2. This CDR3 region has 15 residues. CDR1 is SGHTA and CDR2 is FQGNSA in the germline V gene. The CDR3 DNA sequence: TGTGCCAGCAGCTCAAATCCGTCGGACCTAGCGGGGGGACCTTTT. Encoded protein: CASSSNPSDLAGGPF.